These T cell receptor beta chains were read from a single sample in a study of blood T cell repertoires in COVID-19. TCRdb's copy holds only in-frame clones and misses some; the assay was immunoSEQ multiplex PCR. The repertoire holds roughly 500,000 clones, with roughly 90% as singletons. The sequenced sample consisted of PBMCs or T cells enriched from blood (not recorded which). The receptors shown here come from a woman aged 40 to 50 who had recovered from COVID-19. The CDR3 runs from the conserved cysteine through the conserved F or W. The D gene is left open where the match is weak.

CASSPDRGWHTEAFF	TGCGCCAGCAGCCCCGACAGGGGATGGCACACTGAAGCTTTCTTT	TRBV5-1	TRBJ1-1	TRBD1
CASSPGTGRFLGEQYF	TGCGCCAGCAGCCCGGGGACAGGGCGCTTTCTGGGCGAGCAGTACTTC	TRBV5-1	TRBJ2-7	TRBD1
CASSLRAQEVETQYF	TGTGCCAGCAGCTTAAGGGCCCAGGAGGTGGAGACCCAGTACTTC	TRBV7-9	TRBJ2-5	NA
CASSFRDFEQYF	TGTGCCAGCAGCTTCAGGGACTTCGAGCAGTACTTC	TRBV7-9	TRBJ2-7	NA
CASSQDWGGGSYNEQFF	TGCGCCAGCAGCCAAGATTGGGGGGGAGGGTCTTACAATGAGCAGTTCTTC	TRBV4-3	TRBJ2-1	TRBD2
CASSYDGLANTGELFF	TGTGCCAGCAGTTACGATGGGCTTGCGAACACCGGGGAGCTGTTTTTT	TRBV6-5	TRBJ2-2	NA
CASSPDSTYTEAFF	TGTGCCAGCAGTCCCGACTCTACGTACACTGAAGCTTTCTTT	TRBV27	TRBJ1-1	NA
CASSLGNAGGAGETQYF	TGTGCCAGCAGCTTGGGTAACGCGGGAGGGGCCGGAGAGACCCAGTACTTC	TRBV5-4	TRBJ2-5	TRBD2
CASSSGTVGSGANVLTF	TGCGCCAGCAGCTCGGGGACAGTAGGCTCTGGGGCCAACGTCCTGACTTTC	TRBV5-1	TRBJ2-6	TRBD1
CASRARGMNTEAFF	TGCGCCAGCCGCGCCAGGGGAATGAACACTGAAGCTTTCTTT	TRBV5-1	TRBJ1-1	NA